A single sample is the source of the 7 T cell receptor beta chains below, sequenced in a study of radiation and T cells in renal cell carcinoma. Time point in this sample: blood 4 weeks post-SBRT, at nephrectomy. Treatment indicated: 15 Gy SBRT to primary tumor, nephrectomy 4 weeks later. The method was immunoSEQ multiplex PCR; TCRdb's version includes in-frame clones alone and lacks a portion of them. The repertoire has 140,000 or so clones, 86% of them found once; the top ten carry about a sixth. Sequences were derived from blood, sampled from a patient whose treatment included radiotherapy and nephrectomy. The origin of the receptors is a woman aged 45-59 years with renal cell carcinoma.

The V gene is TRBV9, the J gene TRBJ2-7; 8 bases agree with TRBD1. The ends lost 4 bases at V and 2 bases at J; junction bases unmatched: 5. The CDR3 length is 14 residues. Germline lookup yields CDR1 SGDLS and CDR2 YYNGEE. The CDR3 region has the DNA TGTGCCAGCAGCACCCGGGACAGGCCCTACGAGCAGTACTTC. The encoded protein is CASSTRDRPYEQYF. Full variable domain (missing parts from reference TRBV9 and TRBJ2-7): DSGVTQTPKHLITATGQRVTLRCSPRSGDLSVYWYQQSLDQGLQFLIQYYNGEERAKGNILERFSAQQFPDLHSELNLSSLELGDSALYFCASSTRDRPYEQYFGPGTRLTVT.

This clone was counted a single time. V gene TRBV19 combines with J gene TRBJ2-3; D possibly matches TRBD1 or TRBD2 (5 bases each). The CDR3 is 17 amino acids. Germline lookup yields CDR1 LNHDA and CDR2 SQIVND (reference sequence). Between the trimmed V and J ends, which lost 3 bases and 5 bases, there was a span of 21 bases. CDR3 coding DNA: TGTGCCAGTAGTATTACCGCCCCCGGGACCCACCTAGATACGCAGTATTTT. This sequence encodes CASSITAPGTHLDTQYF.

The V and J genes are TRBV2 and TRBJ1-3; 9 positions match TRBD1. Per germline, CDR1 SNHLY and CDR2 FYNNEI. The CDR3 is 15 residues long. V gave up 4 bases and J gave up 3 bases; unmatched junction bases: 4. This CDR3 is CASSADRGFGNTIYF. The CDR3 bases are TGTGCCAGCAGTGCGGACAGGGGCTTTGGAAACACCATATATTTT.

J is TRBJ2-7 and V is TRBV4-1; TRBD2 matches 7 bases. This CDR3 comprises 15 residues. The V gene's germline CDR1 is MGHRA and CDR2 YSYEKL. V gave up 2 bases and J gave up 2 bases; unmatched junction bases: 6. CDR3 nucleotides: TGCGCCAGCAGCCAATCAGCGGGGATGGCCTACGAGCAGTACTTC. This gives the protein CASSQSAGMAYEQYF.

The gene calls are TRBV6-5 and TRBJ2-5; 9 nucleotides line up with TRBD2. V dropped 6 bases and J dropped 4; count of bases not matched to a gene: 3. Germline CDR1 is MNHEY and CDR2 is SVGAGI. The CDR3 runs to 13 residues. CDR3: CASSPTSGETQYF. The CDR3 coding sequence is TGTGCCAGCAGCCCGACTAGCGGAGAGACCCAGTACTTC.

The chain links TRBV18 to TRBJ1-3; no firm D call. This CDR3 is 14 amino acids long. Trimming pared 3 bases from V and 0 bases from J, leaving 6 bases between. Germline-derived CDR1 and CDR2 are KGHSH and LQKENI. CDR3 nucleotide sequence: TGTGCCAGCTCACCCGATCACTCTGGAAACACCATATATTTT. It specifies CASSPDHSGNTIYF.

The chain has TRBV10-1 and TRBJ2-2; perhaps TRBD1 as D (6 bases). Between the trimmed V and J ends, which lost 8 bases and 1 base, there was a span of 11 bases. Per germline, CDR1 WNHNN and CDR2 SYGVQD (reference sequence). This CDR3 spans 14 amino acids. CDR3 residues: CASGRTENTGELFF. The DNA for the CDR3 is TGCGCCAGCGGACGGACAGAGAACACCGGGGAGCTGTTTTTT.